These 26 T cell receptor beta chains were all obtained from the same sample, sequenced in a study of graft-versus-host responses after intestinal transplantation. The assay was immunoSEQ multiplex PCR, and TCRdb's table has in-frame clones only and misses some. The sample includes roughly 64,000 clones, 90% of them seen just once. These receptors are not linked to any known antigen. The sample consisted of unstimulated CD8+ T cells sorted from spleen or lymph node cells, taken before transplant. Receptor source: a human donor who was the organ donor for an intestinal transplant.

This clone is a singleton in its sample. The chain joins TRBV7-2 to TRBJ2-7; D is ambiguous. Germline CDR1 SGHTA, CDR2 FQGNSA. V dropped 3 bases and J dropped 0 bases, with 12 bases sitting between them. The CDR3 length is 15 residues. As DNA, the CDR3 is TGTGCCAGCAGCTTGACGGCAGGAACCTCCTACGAGCAGTACTTC. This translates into CASSLTAGTSYEQYF.

The CDR3 loop reads CASSAASGSSYNEQFF. In DNA form, the CDR3 reads TGTGCCAGCAGCGCCGCTAGCGGTAGCTCCTACAATGAGCAGTTCTTC. The V call is TRBV9, the J call TRBJ2-1; 7 nucleotides align to TRBD2. The CDR3 spans 16 residues. Unmatched junction bases numbered 6, after V lost 3 bases and J lost 0 bases. Per the germline V gene, CDR1 is SGDLS and CDR2 is YYNGEE.

CDR3: CSGDGLAGGISYNEQFF. CDR3 bases: TGCAGCGGAGACGGACTAGCGGGAGGGATCTCCTACAATGAGCAGTTCTTC. The gene calls are TRBV29-1 and TRBJ2-1, with 15 bases fitting TRBD2. J gave up 0 bases and V 7 bases, and 7 bases lay outside the gene matches. The CDR3 is 17 residues long. Germline CDR1 reads SQVTM; CDR2 reads ANQGSEA.

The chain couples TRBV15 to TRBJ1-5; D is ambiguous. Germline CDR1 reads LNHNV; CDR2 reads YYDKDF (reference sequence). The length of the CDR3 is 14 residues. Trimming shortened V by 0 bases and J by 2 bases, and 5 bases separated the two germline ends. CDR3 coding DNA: TGTGCCACCAGCAGAGAGGGAGGCAATCAGCCCCAGCATTTT. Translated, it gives CATSREGGNQPQHF.

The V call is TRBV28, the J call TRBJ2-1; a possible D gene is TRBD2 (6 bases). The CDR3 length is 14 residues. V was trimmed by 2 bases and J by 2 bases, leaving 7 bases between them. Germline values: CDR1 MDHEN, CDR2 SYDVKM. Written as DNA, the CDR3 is TGTGCCAGCAGTTTAGCGGGAACCTACAATGAGCAGTTCTTC. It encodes CASSLAGTYNEQFF.

The CDR3 protein is CASSIPDRVSRGYTF. The CDR3 nucleotides read TGTGCCAGCAGCATACCGGACAGGGTGTCGCGGGGCTACACCTTC. V is TRBV7-9 and J is TRBJ1-2; TRBD1 aligns across 8 bases. The CDR3 has 15 amino acids. Germline loops: CDR1 SEHNR, CDR2 FQNEAQ (reference sequence). V lost 5 bases and J lost 8; bases outside the gene matches: 13.

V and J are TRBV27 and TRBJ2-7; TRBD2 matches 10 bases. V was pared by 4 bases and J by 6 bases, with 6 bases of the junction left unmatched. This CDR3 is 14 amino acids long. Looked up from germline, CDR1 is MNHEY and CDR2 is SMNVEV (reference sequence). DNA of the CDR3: TGTGCCAGCAGTTCGGGGACTAGCGTCGGCGAGCAGTACTTC. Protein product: CASSSGTSVGEQYF.

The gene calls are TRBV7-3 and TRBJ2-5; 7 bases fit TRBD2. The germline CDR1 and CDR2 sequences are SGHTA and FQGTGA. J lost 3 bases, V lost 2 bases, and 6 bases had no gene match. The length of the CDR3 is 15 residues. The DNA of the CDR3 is TGTGCCAGCAGCTTATTTCTGGGGGGGGAAGAGACCCAGTACTTC. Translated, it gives CASSLFLGGEETQYF.

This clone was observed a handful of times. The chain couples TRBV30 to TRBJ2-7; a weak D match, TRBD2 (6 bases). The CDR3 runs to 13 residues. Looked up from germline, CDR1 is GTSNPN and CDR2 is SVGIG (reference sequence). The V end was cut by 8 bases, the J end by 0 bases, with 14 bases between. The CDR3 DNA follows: TGTGCCGGTAGCCATAGCGGCTCCTACGAGCAGTACTTC. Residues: CAGSHSGSYEQYF.

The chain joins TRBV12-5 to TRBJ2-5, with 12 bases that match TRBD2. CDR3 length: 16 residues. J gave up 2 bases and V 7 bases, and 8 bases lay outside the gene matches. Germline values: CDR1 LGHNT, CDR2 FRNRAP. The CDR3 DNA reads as TGTGCTAGTGCCCCCGGACTAGCGGGATTACAAGAGACCCAGTACTTC. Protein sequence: CASAPGLAGLQETQYF. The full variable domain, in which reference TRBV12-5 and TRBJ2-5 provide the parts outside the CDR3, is DARVTQTPRHKVTEMGQEVTMRCQPILGHNTVFWYRQTMMQGLELLAYFRNRAPLDDSGMPKDRFSAEMPDATLATLKIQPSEPRDSAVYFCASAPGLAGLQETQYFGPGTRLLVL.

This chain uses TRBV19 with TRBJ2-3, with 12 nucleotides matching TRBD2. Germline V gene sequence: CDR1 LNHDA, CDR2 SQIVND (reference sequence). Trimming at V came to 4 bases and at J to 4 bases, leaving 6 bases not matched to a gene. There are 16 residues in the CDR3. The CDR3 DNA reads TGTGCCAGTAGTACCTCCGGGACTAGCGGGTCAGATACGCAGTATTTT. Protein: CASSTSGTSGSDTQYF.

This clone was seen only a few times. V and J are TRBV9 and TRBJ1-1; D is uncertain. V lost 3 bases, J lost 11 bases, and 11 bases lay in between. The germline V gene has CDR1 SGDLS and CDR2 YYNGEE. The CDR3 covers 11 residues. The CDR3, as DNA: TGTGCCAGCAGCGCCAGCGGGAGGGCTTTCTTT. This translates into CASSASGRAFF.

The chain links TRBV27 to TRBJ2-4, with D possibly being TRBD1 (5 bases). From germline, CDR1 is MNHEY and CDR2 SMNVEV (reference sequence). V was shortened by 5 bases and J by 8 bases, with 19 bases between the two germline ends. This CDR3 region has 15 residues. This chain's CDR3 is CASSPHARVLDIQYF. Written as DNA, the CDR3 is TGTGCCAGCAGTCCCCACGCCAGGGTTCTAGACATTCAGTACTTC.

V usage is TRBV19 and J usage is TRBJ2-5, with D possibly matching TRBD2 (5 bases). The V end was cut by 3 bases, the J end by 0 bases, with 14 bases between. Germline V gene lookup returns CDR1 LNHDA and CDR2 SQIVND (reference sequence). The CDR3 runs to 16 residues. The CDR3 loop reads CASSIQGSAYQETQYF. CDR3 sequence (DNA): TGTGCCAGTAGTATTCAAGGGAGTGCGTACCAAGAGACCCAGTACTTC.

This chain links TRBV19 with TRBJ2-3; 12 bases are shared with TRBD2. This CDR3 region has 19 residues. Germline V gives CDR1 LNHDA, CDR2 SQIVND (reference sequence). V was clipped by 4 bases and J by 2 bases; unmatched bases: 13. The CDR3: CASSTEGTSGRTFTDTQYF. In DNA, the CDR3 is TGTGCCAGTAGTACCGAGGGTACTAGCGGGAGGACCTTCACAGATACGCAGTATTTT.

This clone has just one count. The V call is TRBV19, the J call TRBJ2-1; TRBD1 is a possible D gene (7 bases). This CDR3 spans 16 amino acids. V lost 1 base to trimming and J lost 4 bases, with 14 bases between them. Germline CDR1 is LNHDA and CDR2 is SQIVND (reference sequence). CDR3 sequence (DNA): TGTGCCAGTAGTATAGTATCCAGGGGGGTATACAATGAGCAGTTCTTC. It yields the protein CASSIVSRGVYNEQFF. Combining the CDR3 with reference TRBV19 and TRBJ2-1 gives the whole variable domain DGGITQSPKYLFRKEGQNVTLSCEQNLNHDAMYWYRQDPGQGLRLIYYSQIVNDFQKGDIAEGYSVSREKKESFPLTVTSAQKNPTAFYLCASSIVSRGVYNEQFFGPGTRLTVL.

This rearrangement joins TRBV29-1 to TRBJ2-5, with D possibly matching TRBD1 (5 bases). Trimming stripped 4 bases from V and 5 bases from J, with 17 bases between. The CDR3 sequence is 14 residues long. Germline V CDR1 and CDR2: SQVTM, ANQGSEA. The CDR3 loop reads CSVVGVGGGETQYF. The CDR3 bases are TGCAGCGTTGTAGGGGTAGGCGGTGGGGAGACCCAGTACTTC. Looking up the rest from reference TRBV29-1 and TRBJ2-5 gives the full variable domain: SAVISQKPSRDICQRGTSLTIQCQVDSQVTMMFWYRQQPGQSLTLIATANQGSEATYESGFVIDKFPISRPNLTFSTLTVSNMSPEDSSIYLCSVVGVGGGETQYFGPGTRLLVL.

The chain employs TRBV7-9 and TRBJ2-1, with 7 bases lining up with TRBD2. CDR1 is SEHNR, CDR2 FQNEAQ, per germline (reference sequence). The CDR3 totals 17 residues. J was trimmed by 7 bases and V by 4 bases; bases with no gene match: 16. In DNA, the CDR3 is TGTGCCAGCAGCTGGGGGGGTGATAGCGGGCCTGGGAATGAGCAGTTCTTC. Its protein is CASSWGGDSGPGNEQFF.

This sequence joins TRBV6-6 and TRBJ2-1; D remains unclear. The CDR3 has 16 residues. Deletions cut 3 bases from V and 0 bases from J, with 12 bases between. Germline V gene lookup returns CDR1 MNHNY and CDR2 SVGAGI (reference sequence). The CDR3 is CASSYFPPSSYNEQFF. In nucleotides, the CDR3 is TGTGCCAGCAGTTATTTCCCGCCTAGCTCCTACAATGAGCAGTTCTTC.

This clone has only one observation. CDR3 in DNA: TGTGCCAGCAGTTTTGTAAACTCTAACTATGGCTACACCTTC. Translation gives CASSFVNSNYGYTF. The rearrangement links TRBV28 to TRBJ1-2; D unresolved. The CDR3 length is 14 residues. Trimming shortened V by 3 bases and J by 0 bases, and 8 bases separated the two germline ends. Germline lookup yields CDR1 MDHEN and CDR2 SYDVKM.

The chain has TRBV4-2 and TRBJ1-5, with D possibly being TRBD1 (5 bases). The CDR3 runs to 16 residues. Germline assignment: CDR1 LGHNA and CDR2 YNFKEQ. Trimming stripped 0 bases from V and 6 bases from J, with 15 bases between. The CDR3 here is CASSQDKGQGRQPQHF. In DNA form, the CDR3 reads TGTGCCAGCAGCCAAGATAAGGGGCAGGGCCGTCAGCCCCAGCATTTT.

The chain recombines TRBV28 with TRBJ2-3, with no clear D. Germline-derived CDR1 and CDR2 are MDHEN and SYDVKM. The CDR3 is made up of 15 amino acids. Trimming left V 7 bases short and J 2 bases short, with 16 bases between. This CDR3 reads CASTHGTASTDTQYF. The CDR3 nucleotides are TGTGCCAGCACCCACGGTACAGCTTCCACAGATACGCAGTATTTT.

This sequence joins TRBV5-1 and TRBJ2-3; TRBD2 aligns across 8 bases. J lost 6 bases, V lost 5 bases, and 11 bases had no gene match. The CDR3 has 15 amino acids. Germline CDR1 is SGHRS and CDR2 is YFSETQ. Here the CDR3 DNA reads TGCGCCAGCAGATACTACCGGGAGGGCCACGATACGCAGTATTTT. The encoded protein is CASRYYREGHDTQYF.

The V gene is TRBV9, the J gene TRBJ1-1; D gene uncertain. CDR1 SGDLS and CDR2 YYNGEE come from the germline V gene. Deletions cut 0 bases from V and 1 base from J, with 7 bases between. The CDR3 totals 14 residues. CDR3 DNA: TGTGCCAGCAGCGTAGGGGCGGGGAACACTGAAGCTTTCTTT. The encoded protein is CASSVGAGNTEAFF.

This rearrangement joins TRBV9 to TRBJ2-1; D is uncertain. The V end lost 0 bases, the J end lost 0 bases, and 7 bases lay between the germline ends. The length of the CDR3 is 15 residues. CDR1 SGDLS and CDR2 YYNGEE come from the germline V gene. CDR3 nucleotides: TGTGCCAGCAGCGTAGCTGTCGGCTCCTACAATGAGCAGTTCTTC. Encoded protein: CASSVAVGSYNEQFF.

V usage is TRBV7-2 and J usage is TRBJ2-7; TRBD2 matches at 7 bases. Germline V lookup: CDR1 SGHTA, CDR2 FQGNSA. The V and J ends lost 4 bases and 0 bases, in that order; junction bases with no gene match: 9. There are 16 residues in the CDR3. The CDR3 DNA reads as TGTGCCAGCAGCTCACCGGGGGAGGGGCGCTCCTACGAGCAGTACTTC. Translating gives CASSSPGEGRSYEQYF.